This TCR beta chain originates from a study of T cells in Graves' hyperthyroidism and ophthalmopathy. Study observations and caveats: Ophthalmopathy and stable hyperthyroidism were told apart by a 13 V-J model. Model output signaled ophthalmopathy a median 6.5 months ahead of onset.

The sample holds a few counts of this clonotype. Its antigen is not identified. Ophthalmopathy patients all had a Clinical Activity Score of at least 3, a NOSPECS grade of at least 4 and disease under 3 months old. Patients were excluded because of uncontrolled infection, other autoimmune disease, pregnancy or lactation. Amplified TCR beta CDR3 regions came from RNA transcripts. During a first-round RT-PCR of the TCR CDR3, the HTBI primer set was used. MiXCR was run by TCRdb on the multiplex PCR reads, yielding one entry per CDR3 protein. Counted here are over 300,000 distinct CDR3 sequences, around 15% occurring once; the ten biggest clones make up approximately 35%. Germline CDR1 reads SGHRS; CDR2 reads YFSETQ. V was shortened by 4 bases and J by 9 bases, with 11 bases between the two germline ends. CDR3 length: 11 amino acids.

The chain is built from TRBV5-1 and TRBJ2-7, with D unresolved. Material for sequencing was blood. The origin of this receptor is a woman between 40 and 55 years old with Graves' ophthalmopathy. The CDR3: CASSKGSGQYF. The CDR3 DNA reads TGCGCCAGCAGCAAGGGATCCGGGCAGTACTTC.